This T cell receptor beta chain comes out of a study of T cell responses to AZD1222 COVID-19 vaccine. Concerning this clone itself: The antigen is not known.

Using immunoSEQ multiplex PCR, the repertoire was profiled, and TCRdb retains in-frame clones only, with some absent. The sample has approximately 170,000 clones, approximately 89% seen once. Trimming cost V 1 base and J 3 bases, with 6 bases left between them. CDR1 and CDR2 from the germline V gene are LNHNV and YYDKDF (reference sequence). The CDR3 totals 13 residues. General study results and limits: A rise in Spike-specific TCR breadth and depth followed two AZD1222 doses. CD4 TCRs associated with vaccination spanned spike, dominating at 160-218 and 743-854. Females made up more of the donors, who were largely white British, and clonal diversity may have come out too low. Epitopes outside B.1.351 and B.1.1.7 mutated regions reportedly drew nearly half of spike TCRs.

The sample consisted of peripheral blood, taken on day 0 of AZD1222 vaccination. The receptor was derived from an adult in good health. The chain couples TRBV15 to TRBJ1-1, with a possible D match to TRBD1 (5 bases). The CDR3 nucleotides read TGTGCCACCAGCAGAGGAGGGGACACTGAAGCTTTCTTT. It specifies CATSRGGDTEAFF.